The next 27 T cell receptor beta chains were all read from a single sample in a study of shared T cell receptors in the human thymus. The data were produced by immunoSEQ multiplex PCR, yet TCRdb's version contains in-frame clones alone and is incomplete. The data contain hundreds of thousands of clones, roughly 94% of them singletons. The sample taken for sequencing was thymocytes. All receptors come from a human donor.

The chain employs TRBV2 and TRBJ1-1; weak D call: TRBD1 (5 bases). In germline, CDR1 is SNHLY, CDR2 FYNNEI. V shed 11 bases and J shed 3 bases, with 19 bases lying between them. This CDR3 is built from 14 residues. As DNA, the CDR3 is TGTGCCCGCCAGGCCCAACCGGGGGACACTGAAGCTTTCTTT. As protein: CARQAQPGDTEAFF.

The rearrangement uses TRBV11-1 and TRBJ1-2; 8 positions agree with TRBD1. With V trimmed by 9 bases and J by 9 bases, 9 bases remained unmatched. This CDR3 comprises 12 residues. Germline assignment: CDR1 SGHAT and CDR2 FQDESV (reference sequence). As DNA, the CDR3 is TGTGCCAGTCCACCAGGGGGCGTGCGCTACACCTTC. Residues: CASPPGGVRYTF.

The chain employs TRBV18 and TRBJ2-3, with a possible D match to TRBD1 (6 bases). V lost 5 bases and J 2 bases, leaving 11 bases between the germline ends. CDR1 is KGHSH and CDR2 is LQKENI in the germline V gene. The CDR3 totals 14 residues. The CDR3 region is CASSMTGATDTQYF. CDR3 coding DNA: TGTGCCAGCTCAATGACAGGTGCCACAGATACGCAGTATTTT.

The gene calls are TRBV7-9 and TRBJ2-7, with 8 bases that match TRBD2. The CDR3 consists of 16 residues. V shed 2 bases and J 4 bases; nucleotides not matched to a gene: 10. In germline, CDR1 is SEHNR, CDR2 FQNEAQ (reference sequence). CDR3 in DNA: TGTGCCAGCAGCTTACGGTCGGCTAGCGGGCTGTACGAGCAGTACTTC. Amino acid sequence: CASSLRSASGLYEQYF.

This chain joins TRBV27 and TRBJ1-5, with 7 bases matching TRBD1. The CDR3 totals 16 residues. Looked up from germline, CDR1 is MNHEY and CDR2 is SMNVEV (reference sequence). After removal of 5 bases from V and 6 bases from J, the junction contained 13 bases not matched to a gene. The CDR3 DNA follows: TGTGCCAGCAGTCCAGGACCTTTCGACAGGGCTCAGCCCCAGCATTTT. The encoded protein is CASSPGPFDRAQPQHF.

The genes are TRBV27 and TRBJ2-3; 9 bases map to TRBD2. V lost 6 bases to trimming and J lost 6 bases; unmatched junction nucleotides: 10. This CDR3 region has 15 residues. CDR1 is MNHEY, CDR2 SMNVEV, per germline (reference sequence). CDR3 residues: CASRPSGNVMDTQYF. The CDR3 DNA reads TGTGCCAGCAGGCCTAGCGGGAATGTTATGGATACGCAGTATTTT.

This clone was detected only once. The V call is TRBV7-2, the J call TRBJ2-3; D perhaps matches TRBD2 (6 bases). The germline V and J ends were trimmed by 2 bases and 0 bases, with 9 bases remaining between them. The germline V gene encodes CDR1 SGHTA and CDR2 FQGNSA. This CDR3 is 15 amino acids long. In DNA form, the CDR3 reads TGTGCCAGCAGCTTAAGCGGGTCTAGCACAGATACGCAGTATTTT. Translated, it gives CASSLSGSSTDTQYF.

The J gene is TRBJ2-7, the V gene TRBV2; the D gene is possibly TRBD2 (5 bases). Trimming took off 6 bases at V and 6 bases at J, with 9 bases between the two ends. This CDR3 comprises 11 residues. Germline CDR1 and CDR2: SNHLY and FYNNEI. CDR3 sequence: CASRLEGEQYF. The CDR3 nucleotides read TGTGCCAGCAGACTCGAGGGCGAGCAGTACTTC.

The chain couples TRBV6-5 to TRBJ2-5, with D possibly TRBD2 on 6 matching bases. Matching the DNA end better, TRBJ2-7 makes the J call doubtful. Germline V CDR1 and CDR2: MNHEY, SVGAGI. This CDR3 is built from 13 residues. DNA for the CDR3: TGTGCCAGCACCCCGGGACTGGGCTACGAGCAGTACTTC. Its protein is CASTPGLGYEQYF.

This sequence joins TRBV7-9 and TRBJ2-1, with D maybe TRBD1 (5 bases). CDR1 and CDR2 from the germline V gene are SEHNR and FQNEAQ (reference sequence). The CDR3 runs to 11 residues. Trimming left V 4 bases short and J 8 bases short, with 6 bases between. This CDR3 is CASSSGYEQFF. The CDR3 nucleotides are TGTGCCAGCAGCTCAGGGTATGAGCAGTTCTTC.

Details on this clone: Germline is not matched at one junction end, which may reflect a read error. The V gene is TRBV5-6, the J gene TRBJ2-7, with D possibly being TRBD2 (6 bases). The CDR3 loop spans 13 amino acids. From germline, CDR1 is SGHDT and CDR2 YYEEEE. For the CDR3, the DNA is TGTGCCAGCAGCTCCCCCCCGTCATCGAGGGAGGACTTC. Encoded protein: CASSSPPSSREDF.

The CDR3 region has the DNA TGTGCCAGCAGTCCCCGCCCGGAGACAGGGGGCAATGAGCAGTTCTTC. Encoded protein: CASSPRPETGGNEQFF. The chain uses TRBV25-1 and TRBJ2-1, with 9 bases identical to TRBD1. Germline loops: CDR1 MGHDK, CDR2 SYGVNS. The CDR3 totals 16 residues. Trimming removed 5 bases from V and 6 bases from J; junction bases left unmatched: 11.

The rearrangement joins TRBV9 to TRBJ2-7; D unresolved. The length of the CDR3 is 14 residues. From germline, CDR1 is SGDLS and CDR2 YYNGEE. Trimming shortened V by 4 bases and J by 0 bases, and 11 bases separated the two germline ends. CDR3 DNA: TGTGCCAGCAGCCCTCGACATTTCTCCTACGAGCAGTACTTC. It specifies CASSPRHFSYEQYF.

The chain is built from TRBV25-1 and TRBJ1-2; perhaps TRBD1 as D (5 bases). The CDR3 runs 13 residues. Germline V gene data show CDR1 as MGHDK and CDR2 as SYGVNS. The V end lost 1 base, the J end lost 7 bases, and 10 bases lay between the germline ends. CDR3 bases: TGTGCCAGCAGTGAATTCGGGGGAAGTGGCTACACCTTC. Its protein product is CASSEFGGSGYTF.

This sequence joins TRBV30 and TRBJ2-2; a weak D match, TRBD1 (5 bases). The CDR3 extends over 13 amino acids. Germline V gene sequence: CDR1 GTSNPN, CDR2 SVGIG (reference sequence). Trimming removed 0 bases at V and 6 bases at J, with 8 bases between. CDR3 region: CAWSVQGPGELFF. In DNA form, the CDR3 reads TGTGCCTGGAGTGTCCAGGGTCCCGGGGAGCTGTTTTTT.

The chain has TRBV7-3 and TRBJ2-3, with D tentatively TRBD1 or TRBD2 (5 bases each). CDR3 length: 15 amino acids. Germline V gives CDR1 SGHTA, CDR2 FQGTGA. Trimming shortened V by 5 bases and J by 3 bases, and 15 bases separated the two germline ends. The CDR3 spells CASSPLVRGTDTQYF. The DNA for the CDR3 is TGTGCCAGCAGCCCGCTCGTGAGGGGAACAGATACGCAGTATTTT.

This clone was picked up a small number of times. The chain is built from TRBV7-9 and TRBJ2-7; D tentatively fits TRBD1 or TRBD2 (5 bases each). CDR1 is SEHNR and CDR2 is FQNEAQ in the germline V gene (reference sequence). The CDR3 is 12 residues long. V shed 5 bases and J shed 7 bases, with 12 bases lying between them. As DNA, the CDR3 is TGTGCCAGCAGCCCTGGGACCGGGGAGCAGTACTTC. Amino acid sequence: CASSPGTGEQYF.

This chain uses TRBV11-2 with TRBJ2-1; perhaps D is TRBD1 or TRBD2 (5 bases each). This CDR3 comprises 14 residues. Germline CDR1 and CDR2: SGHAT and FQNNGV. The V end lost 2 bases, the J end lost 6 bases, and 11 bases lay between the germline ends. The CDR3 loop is CASSLPSGPNEQFF. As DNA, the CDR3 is TGTGCCAGCAGCTTACCCTCGGGGCCCAATGAGCAGTTCTTC.

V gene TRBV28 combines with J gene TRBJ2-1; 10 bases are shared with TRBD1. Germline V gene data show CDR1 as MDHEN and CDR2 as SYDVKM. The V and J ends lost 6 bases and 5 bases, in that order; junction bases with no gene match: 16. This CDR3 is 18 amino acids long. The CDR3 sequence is CASSRDRGIYRVDNEQFF. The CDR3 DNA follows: TGTGCCAGCAGCCGGGACAGGGGAATTTACAGGGTGGACAATGAGCAGTTCTTC.

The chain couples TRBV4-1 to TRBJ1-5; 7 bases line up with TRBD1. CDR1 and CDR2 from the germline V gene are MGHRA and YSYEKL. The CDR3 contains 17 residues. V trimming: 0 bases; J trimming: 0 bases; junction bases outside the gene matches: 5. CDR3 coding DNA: TGCGCCAGCAGCCAAGAACCCCAGGGGGGTAGCAATCAGCCCCAGCATTTT. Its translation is CASSQEPQGGSNQPQHF.

In nucleotides, the CDR3 is TGTGCCTGGAGTGTAGGACACGACAATGAAAAACTGTTTTTT. This sequence encodes CAWSVGHDNEKLFF. The J gene is TRBJ1-4, the V gene TRBV30, with D perhaps TRBD1 (5 bases). Germline lookup yields CDR1 GTSNPN and CDR2 SVGIG (reference sequence). V shed 0 bases and J shed 5 bases, with 10 bases lying between them. This CDR3 comprises 14 residues. The full variable domain, in which reference TRBV30 and TRBJ1-4 provide the parts outside the CDR3, is SQTIHQWPATLVQPVGSPLSLECTVEGTSNPNLYWYRQAAGRGLQLLFYSVGIGQISSEVPQNLSASRPQDRQFILSSKKLLLSDSGFYLCAWSVGHDNEKLFFGSGTQLSVL.

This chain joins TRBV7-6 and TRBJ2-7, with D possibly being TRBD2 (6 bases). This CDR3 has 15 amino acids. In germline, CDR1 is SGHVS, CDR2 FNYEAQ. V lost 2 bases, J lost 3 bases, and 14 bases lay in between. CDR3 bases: TGTGCCAGCAGCTTAAGGACTAAAGCCATCTACGAGCAGTACTTC. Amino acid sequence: CASSLRTKAIYEQYF.

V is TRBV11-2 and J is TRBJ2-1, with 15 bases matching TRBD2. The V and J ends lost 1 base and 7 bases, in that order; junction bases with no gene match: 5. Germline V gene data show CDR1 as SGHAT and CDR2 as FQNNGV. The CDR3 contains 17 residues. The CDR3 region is CASSLGRGTSGRNEQFF. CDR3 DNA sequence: TGTGCCAGCAGCTTAGGGCGGGGGACTAGCGGGAGGAATGAGCAGTTCTTC.

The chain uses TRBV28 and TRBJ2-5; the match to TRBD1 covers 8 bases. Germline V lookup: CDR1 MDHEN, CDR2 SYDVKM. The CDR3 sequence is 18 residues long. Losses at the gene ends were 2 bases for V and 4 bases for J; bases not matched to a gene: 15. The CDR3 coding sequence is TGTGCCAGCAGTTTACCTCCTGGGGGCAGGGGGCTGGGAGAGACCCAGTACTTC. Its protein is CASSLPPGGRGLGETQYF.

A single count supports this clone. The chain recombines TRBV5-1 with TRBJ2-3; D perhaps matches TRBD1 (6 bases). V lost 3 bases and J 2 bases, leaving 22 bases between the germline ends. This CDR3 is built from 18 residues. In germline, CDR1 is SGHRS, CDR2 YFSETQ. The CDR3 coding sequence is TGCGCCAGCAGCTCGGGGCAGGGACACGGATCATTCACAGATACGCAGTATTTT. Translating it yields CASSSGQGHGSFTDTQYF.

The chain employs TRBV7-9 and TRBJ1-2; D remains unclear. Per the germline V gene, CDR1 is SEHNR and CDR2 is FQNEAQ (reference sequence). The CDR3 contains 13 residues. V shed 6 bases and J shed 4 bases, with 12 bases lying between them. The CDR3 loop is CASSSKSFYGYTF. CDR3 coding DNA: TGTGCCAGCAGTTCTAAGTCTTTCTATGGCTACACCTTC.

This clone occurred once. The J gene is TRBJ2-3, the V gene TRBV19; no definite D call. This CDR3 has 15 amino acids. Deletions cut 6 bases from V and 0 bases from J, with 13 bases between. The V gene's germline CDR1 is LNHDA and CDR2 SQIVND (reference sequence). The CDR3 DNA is TGTGCCAGTAGAGTGAGAGAATTTAGCACAGATACGCAGTATTTT. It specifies CASRVREFSTDTQYF.